Below are 14 T cell receptor beta chains sequenced from a single sample in a study of technical replicates of blood from a few donors. Profiling relied on immunoSEQ multiplex PCR, and the TCRdb table lists in-frame clones only, not all of them. The sample lists tens of thousands of clones, approximately 94% occurring once. What was sequenced was T cells isolated from PBMCs. The source is a human donor in good health.

The CDR3 sequence: CSGKGQGDEKLFF. The CDR3, as DNA: TGCAGCGGTAAGGGACAGGGAGACGAAAAACTGTTTTTT. The genes are TRBV29-1 and TRBJ1-4, with 9 positions matching TRBD1. The CDR3 is 13 residues long. Germline V gene lookup returns CDR1 SQVTM and CDR2 ANQGSEA. V dropped 7 bases and J dropped 8; count of bases not matched to a gene: 8. Filled out from reference TRBV29-1 and TRBJ1-4, the complete variable domain reads SAVISQKPSRDICQRGTSLTIQCQVDSQVTMMFWYRQQPGQSLTLIATANQGSEATYESGFVIDKFPISRPNLTFSTLTVSNMSPEDSSIYLCSGKGQGDEKLFFGSGTQLSVL.

The chain has TRBV11-3 and TRBJ2-2; D gene unclear. Between the trimmed V and J ends, which lost 0 bases and 6 bases, there was a span of 17 bases. Germline-derived CDR1 and CDR2 are SGHNT and YENEEA. The CDR3 is made up of 17 amino acids. The CDR3 region is CASSLDRTETLAGELFF. The CDR3 DNA reads as TGTGCCAGCAGCTTAGATAGAACAGAGACACTGGCCGGGGAGCTGTTTTTT.

Points on this clone: Its ends do not fully match the called genes, so a read error is possible. This chain joins TRBV9 and TRBJ2-1; 9 bases map to TRBD2. The CDR3 has 15 residues. Germline CDR1 reads SGDLS; CDR2 reads YYNGEE. CDR3 amino acids: CASSVAGAQYNEQFF. The CDR3 DNA sequence: TGTGCCAGCAGTGTAGCGGGAGCTCAATACAATGAGCAGTTCTTC. The full variable domain, rest sourced from reference TRBV9 and TRBJ2-1, is DSGVTQTPKHLITATGQRVTLRCSPRSGDLSVYWYQQSLDQGLQFLIQYYNGEERAKGNILERFSAQQFPDLHSELNLSSLELGDSALYFCASSVAGAQYNEQFFGPGTRLTVL.

This chain uses TRBV15 with TRBJ2-7; D ambiguous. The V gene's germline CDR1 is LNHNV and CDR2 YYDKDF (reference sequence). V was cut by 0 bases and J by 0 bases, with 9 bases left in between. The length of the CDR3 is 15 residues. The CDR3 sequence is CATSRDKTTSYEQYF. In DNA, the CDR3 is TGTGCCACCAGCAGAGATAAGACAACCTCCTACGAGCAGTACTTC.

This chain joins TRBV25-1 and TRBJ1-4, with 7 bases identical to TRBD1. The CDR3 is made up of 15 amino acids. V shed 1 base, J shed 8 bases, and the junction held 7 bases outside the gene matches. Germline CDR1 MGHDK, CDR2 SYGVNS. The CDR3 DNA reads as TGTGCCAGCAGTGAATTTAAGGGGGCTGAGGAAAAACTGTTTTTT. As protein: CASSEFKGAEEKLFF.

This chain uses TRBV7-3 with TRBJ1-2; 7 bases line up with TRBD1. J was trimmed by 8 bases and V by 4 bases; bases with no gene match: 16. CDR3 length: 16 residues. Germline V lookup: CDR1 SGHTA, CDR2 FQGTGA. CDR3 in amino acids: CASSSFPGTVLSGYTF. DNA for the CDR3: TGTGCCAGCAGCTCCTTCCCCGGGACAGTATTATCGGGCTACACCTTC.

The rearrangement links TRBV29-1 to TRBJ2-2; possibly TRBD1 for D (6 bases). This CDR3 contains 15 residues. Trimming shortened V by 4 bases and J by 5 bases, and 17 bases separated the two germline ends. Per the germline V gene, CDR1 is SQVTM and CDR2 is ANQGSEA. The CDR3 spells CSVVRAGDGTGELFF. As DNA, the CDR3 is TGCAGCGTTGTCAGGGCAGGGGATGGGACCGGGGAGCTGTTTTTT.

This clone has only one observation. This chain joins TRBV28 and TRBJ2-7; TRBD1 agrees at 8 bases. The V gene's germline CDR1 is MDHEN and CDR2 SYDVKM. The CDR3 totals 14 residues. V lost 6 bases, J lost 0 bases, and 4 bases stayed unmatched. The CDR3 nucleotides read TGTGCCAGCAGCTTGACAGGGGTCTCCTACGAGCAGTACTTC. This gives the protein CASSLTGVSYEQYF.

The chain combines TRBV7-3 with TRBJ2-1, with 14 bases identical to TRBD2. The CDR3 covers 18 residues. Germline V lookup: CDR1 SGHTA, CDR2 FQGTGA. J gave up 5 bases and V 3 bases, and 9 bases lay outside the gene matches. The CDR3 DNA follows: TGTGCCAGCAGCTTCCCAGGACTAGCGGGAGGAACAGACAATGAGCAGTTCTTC. It specifies CASSFPGLAGGTDNEQFF.

This chain links TRBV18 with TRBJ2-5; D is unresolved. Trimming took 5 bases from V and 0 from J, leaving 7 bases between them. Germline loops: CDR1 KGHSH, CDR2 LQKENI. The CDR3 contains 13 residues. CDR3 region: CASSAVDQETQYF. DNA of the CDR3: TGTGCCAGCTCAGCAGTCGACCAAGAGACCCAGTACTTC. Full variable domain (outside the CDR3, taken from reference TRBV18 and TRBJ2-5): NAGVMQNPRHLVRRRGQEARLRCSPMKGHSHVYWYRQLPEEGLKFMVYLQKENIIDESGMPKERFSAEFPKEGPSILRIQQVVRGDSAAYFCASSAVDQETQYFGPGTRLLVL.

The gene calls are TRBV6-6 and TRBJ2-3; D is possibly TRBD2 (6 bases). The CDR3 sequence is 15 residues long. Germline CDR1 reads MNHNY; CDR2 reads SVGAGI (reference sequence). With 5 bases removed from V and 0 bases from J, the gap between germline ends came to 12 bases. The CDR3 loop reads CASSMLATSTDTQYF. The CDR3 bases are TGTGCCAGCAGTATGCTAGCGACTAGCACAGATACGCAGTATTTT.

The genes are TRBV7-9 and TRBJ1-2, with 8 bases matching TRBD1. CDR1 is SEHNR and CDR2 is FQNEAQ in the germline V gene (reference sequence). V was clipped by 5 bases and J by 3 bases; unmatched bases: 5. This CDR3 spans 14 amino acids. The CDR3 reads CASSLTGEDYGYTF. The CDR3 DNA reads as TGTGCCAGCAGCCTGACAGGGGAAGACTATGGCTACACCTTC. The full variable domain, its missing parts supplied by reference TRBV7-9 and TRBJ1-2, is DTGVSQNPRHKITKRGQNVTFRCDPISEHNRLYWYRQTLGQGPEFLTYFQNEAQLEKSRLLSDRFSAERPKGSFSTLEIQRTEQGDSAMYLCASSLTGEDYGYTFGSGTRLTVV.

J is TRBJ1-1 and V is TRBV7-2, with D tentatively TRBD1 (5 bases). Germline values: CDR1 SGHTA, CDR2 FQGNSA. Trimming left V 2 bases short and J 2 bases short, with 9 bases between. The CDR3 runs to 14 residues. The CDR3 nucleotides are TGTGCCAGCAGCTTATCGGGGGTAAACACTGAAGCTTTCTTT. It is translated as CASSLSGVNTEAFF.

The gene calls are TRBV10-2 and TRBJ2-1; weak D call: TRBD2 (5 bases). This CDR3 has 11 amino acids. Looked up from germline, CDR1 is WSHSY and CDR2 is SAAADI. Trimming removed 6 bases from V and 7 bases from J, with 7 bases in between. The CDR3 sequence: CASRDWNEQFF. The CDR3 DNA reads as TGCGCCAGCAGGGACTGGAATGAGCAGTTCTTC.